This entry concerns a single T cell receptor beta chain. Other nucleotide sequences from this sample produce the same CDR3. Sequencing was performed with immunoSEQ multiplex PCR; in TCRdb, only in-frame clones are kept and a portion is missing. The data contain under 400,000 clones, roughly 90% of them seen just once; the ten biggest clones take up 6.5% to 8%. Germline V CDR1 and CDR2: SGDLS, YYNGEE. The CDR3 has 13 residues. Trimming removed 3 bases from V and 1 base from J, with 8 bases in between. These data come from a study of blood T cell repertoires in COVID-19. The specimen sequenced was peripheral blood. The chain uses TRBV9 and TRBJ2-7; a weak D match, TRBD2 (6 bases). The source of this sequence is a man younger than 35 with active or convalescent COVID-19. CDR3 in DNA: TGTGCCAGCAGCGCGGGACTGTCCTACGAGCAGTACTTC. Amino acids: CASSAGLSYEQYF. Full variable domain (missing parts from reference TRBV9 and TRBJ2-7): DSGVTQTPKHLITATGQRVTLRCSPRSGDLSVYWYQQSLDQGLQFLIQYYNGEERAKGNILERFSAQQFPDLHSELNLSSLELGDSALYFCASSAGLSYEQYFGPGTRLTVT.